The following is a T cell receptor (beta chain) sequence with its context. The source of the sample is a study of blood T cell repertoires in COVID-19. About the research overall: Samples representing acute and convalescent COVID-19 were sourced from the United States, Italy and Spain. T cells, B-cell-depleted T cells, or PBMCs supplied cDNA or gDNA.

The repertoire was sequenced with immunoSEQ multiplex PCR; TCRdb's copy has only in-frame clones and lacks some. The table includes 200,000 or so clones, around 85% detected once. The CDR3 extends over 14 amino acids. Germline CDR1 KGHSH, CDR2 LQKENI. V was cut by 4 bases and J by 2 bases, with 12 bases left in between. The sequenced sample was peripheral blood. The receptor's source is a man aged 55 to 70 with acute or convalescent COVID-19. V usage is TRBV18 and J usage is TRBJ2-7; the D gene is possibly TRBD1 (6 bases). The CDR3 DNA reads as TGTGCCAGCTCACTTGGACAGCGAACCTACGAGCAGTACTTC. This gives the protein CASSLGQRTYEQYF. Supplemented by reference TRBV18 and TRBJ2-7, the full variable domain reads NAGVMQNPRHLVRRRGQEARLRCSPMKGHSHVYWYRQLPEEGLKFMVYLQKENIIDESGMPKERFSAEFPKEGPSILRIQQVVRGDSAAYFCASSLGQRTYEQYFGPGTRLTVT.